These 6 T cell receptor beta chains originate from one sample sequenced in a study of blood T cell repertoires in COVID-19. TCRdb's copy holds only in-frame clones and misses some; the assay was immunoSEQ multiplex PCR. The profile shows under 200,000 clones, under 85% of them singletons. The sample comprised peripheral blood. The origin of the receptors is an older man with acute or convalescent COVID-19.

V is TRBV11-3 and J is TRBJ1-1, with D unclear. The germline V gene has CDR1 SGHNT and CDR2 YENEEA. Deletions cut 3 bases from V and 0 bases from J, with 8 bases between. The CDR3 loop spans 14 amino acids. CDR3 bases: TGTGCCAGCAGCTTGGGCAGAATGAACACTGAAGCTTTCTTT. This gives the protein CASSLGRMNTEAFF.

The CDR3 loop reads CASSPGGGVNYGYTF. The CDR3 DNA is TGTGCCAGCAGCCCGGGGGGTGGTGTTAACTATGGCTACACCTTC. The chain is built from TRBV11-2 and TRBJ1-2; D is perhaps TRBD1 (5 bases). The germline V gene encodes CDR1 SGHAT and CDR2 FQNNGV. The CDR3 covers 15 residues. V lost 5 bases and J 1 base, leaving 14 bases between the germline ends.

This clone was recorded a few times. This CDR3 reads CASSASDRGYGYTF. The CDR3 DNA reads as TGCGCCAGCAGCGCCTCGGACAGGGGCTATGGCTACACCTTC. This chain connects TRBV5-1 to TRBJ1-2; 9 nucleotides line up with TRBD1. The CDR3 extends over 14 amino acids. CDR1 and CDR2 from the germline V gene are SGHRS and YFSETQ. V was clipped by 4 bases and J by 4 bases; unmatched bases: 5.

This clone was observed a few times. The gene calls are TRBV7-9 and TRBJ1-1; perhaps TRBD1 as D (5 bases). The germline V gene encodes CDR1 SEHNR and CDR2 FQNEAQ (reference sequence). The CDR3 has 17 amino acids. V was cut by 4 bases and J by 3 bases, with 21 bases left in between. The CDR3 spells CASSWGKPWEGDTEAFF. Written as DNA, the CDR3 is TGTGCCAGCAGCTGGGGGAAGCCTTGGGAGGGCGACACTGAAGCTTTCTTT.

V usage is TRBV5-1 and J usage is TRBJ1-1; D is unclear. This CDR3 has 14 amino acids. Trimming removed 0 bases at V and 7 bases at J, with 13 bases between. Germline CDR1 is SGHRS and CDR2 is YFSETQ. The CDR3 loop reads CASSLGITPGEAFF. The CDR3 coding sequence is TGCGCCAGCAGCTTGGGGATTACACCGGGTGAAGCTTTCTTT.

Note on this clone: The same CDR3 can be traced to other DNA sequences in this sample. This chain joins TRBV18 and TRBJ2-7, with D perhaps TRBD1 (5 bases). This CDR3 has 14 amino acids. Germline CDR1 and CDR2: KGHSH and LQKENI. The V end was cut by 2 bases, the J end by 2 bases, with 10 bases between. The CDR3 DNA reads as TGTGCCAGCTCACCAGACAGTGGCACCTACGAGCAGTACTTC. Translating it yields CASSPDSGTYEQYF.